This T cell receptor (beta chain) came from a study of T cell repertoires in cytomegalovirus infection. About this clonotype itself: What it recognizes is unknown.

Each CDR3 protein gets one entry after TCRdb re-called the reads with MiXCR. The repertoire holds approximately 89,000 distinct CDR3 sequences, with less than 30% as singletons. The V gene end was trimmed by 6 bases and the J gene end by 6 bases; junction bases not matched to a gene: 0. Germline V CDR1 and CDR2: SGHVS, FQNEAQ. The CDR3 is 12 residues long. This sequence joins TRBV7-8 and TRBJ2-3; 10 bases map to TRBD1. The receptor was derived from a human donor in good health (CMV status not recorded). Some clones in this sample may be carry-over from other donors' samples. Sequenced material: CD8+ T cells from cultured PBMCs, taken from culture after CMV antigen stimulation. Here the CDR3 reads CASRGQGDTQYF. The CDR3 DNA sequence: TGTGCCAGCAGGGGACAGGGGGATACGCAGTATTTT.